Presented here are 31 T cell receptor beta chains from one specimen sequenced in a study of T cells after yellow fever vaccination. TCRdb analysed the 5' RACE reads with MiXCR anew, one entry per CDR3 protein. The table has roughly 45,000 distinct CDR3 sequences, 5.5% to 8% seen once; the top ten hold roughly a tenth. The sample was PBMCs, either bulk or a sorted T-cell subset (CD4+, CD8+, memory, or dextramer-sorted; not recorded which), taken 45 days after the yellow fever booster vaccination. All receptors come from a man younger than 40 who received the YFV17D yellow fever vaccine.

This clonotype occurred many times. J is TRBJ2-3 and V is TRBV12-3 or TRBV12-4, with D unclear. The CDR3 consists of 11 residues. V was clipped by 6 bases and J by 10 bases, with 11 bases between them. The CDR3, as DNA: TGTGCCAGCAGCCCAAGTCTGTCGCAGTATTTT. Residues: CASSPSLSQYF.

This clonotype was counted at least ten times. This chain uses TRBV9 with TRBJ2-3, with TRBD2 as a possible D gene (5 bases). Trimming removed 7 bases at V and 2 bases at J, with 17 bases between. The germline V gene has CDR1 SGDLS and CDR2 YYNGEE. This CDR3 spans 15 amino acids. The CDR3 DNA is TGTGCCAGCTGGGGATATGGACTGATCACAGATACGCAGTATTTT. Protein product: CASWGYGLITDTQYF.

The chain joins TRBV6-2 or TRBV6-3 to TRBJ1-2; tentative D call: TRBD1 (5 bases). This CDR3 is built from 14 residues. Per germline, CDR1 MNHEY and CDR2 SVGEGT. Trimming left V 3 bases short and J 4 bases short, with 12 bases between. CDR3 in DNA: TGTGCCAGCAGTTATGACAGTGCGGGCTATGGCTACACCTTC. Its protein is CASSYDSAGYGYTF.

This clonotype came up many times. The chain couples TRBV6-4 to TRBJ2-3, with 10 bases aligning to TRBD2. The CDR3 consists of 15 residues. The V gene end was trimmed by 4 bases and the J gene end by 2 bases; junction bases not matched to a gene: 3. Germline CDR1 and CDR2: MRHNA and SNTAGT. The CDR3 region has the DNA TGTGCCAGCAGTGCCGGACTAGCGGCCACAGATACGCAGTATTTT. Its translation: CASSAGLAATDTQYF.

CDR3 residues: CSARSQGLVEQYF. The CDR3 DNA follows: TGCAGTGCTAGGAGCCAGGGCTTGGTGGAGCAGTACTTC. The genes are TRBV20-1 and TRBJ2-7; maybe TRBD1 (5 bases). Germline V lookup: CDR1 DFQATT, CDR2 SNEGSKA (reference sequence). The CDR3 is 13 residues long. V was cut by 3 bases and J by 7 bases, with 16 bases left in between.

This clonotype was detected ten times or more. The J gene is TRBJ2-7, the V gene TRBV6-5, with D perhaps matching TRBD1 or TRBD2 (5 bases each). This CDR3 has 16 amino acids. V lost 2 bases to trimming and J lost 6 bases, with 20 bases between them. The germline V gene has CDR1 MNHEY and CDR2 SVGAGI. For the CDR3, the DNA is TGTGCCAGCAGTTACGCTGGGGGTCCGGATACGGGCGAGCAGTACTTC. Translating gives CASSYAGGPDTGEQYF.

This clonotype has more than one count but fewer than ten. The chain joins TRBV5-6 to TRBJ2-5; either TRBD1 or TRBD2 may supply D (5 bases each). V was trimmed by 2 bases and J by 4 bases, leaving 9 bases between them. Germline-derived CDR1 and CDR2 are SGHDT and YYEEEE. This CDR3 has 13 amino acids. CDR3 nucleotides: TGTGCCAGCAGCTTCCCAGGGACAGAGACCCAGTACTTC. It translates to CASSFPGTETQYF.

The chain joins TRBV6-1 to TRBJ2-7, with D possibly matching TRBD1 (6 bases). V lost 4 bases, J lost 0 bases, and 13 bases lay in between. Looked up from germline, CDR1 is MNHNS and CDR2 is SASEGT. The CDR3 is 15 amino acids. CDR3 protein: CASSVFRDNSYEQYF. CDR3 in DNA: TGTGCCAGCAGTGTTTTCCGGGACAACTCCTACGAGCAGTACTTC.

V usage is TRBV5-1 and J usage is TRBJ2-5; the D gene could be TRBD1 or TRBD2 (5 bases each). Trimming stripped 0 bases from V and 4 bases from J, with 19 bases between. The CDR3 has 17 amino acids. Per germline, CDR1 SGHRS and CDR2 YFSETQ. This CDR3 is CASSLGVTGGSRETQYF. CDR3 sequence (DNA): TGCGCCAGCAGCTTGGGAGTCACTGGGGGTAGCAGAGAGACCCAGTACTTC.

This clonotype was picked up a small number of times. The chain couples TRBV7-3 to TRBJ2-3; 10 bases are shared with TRBD2. The CDR3 runs 16 residues. Trimming cost V 4 bases and J 6 bases; bases outside gene matches: 10. Germline CDR1 and CDR2: SGHTA and FQGTGA. CDR3: CASSSPEREGPDTQYF. The CDR3 DNA is TGTGCCAGCAGCTCCCCCGAGCGGGAGGGCCCGGATACGCAGTATTTT. The full variable domain, its missing parts supplied by reference TRBV7-3 and TRBJ2-3, is GAGVSQTPSNKVTEKGKYVELRCDPISGHTALYWYRQSLGQGPEFLIYFQGTGAADDSGLPNDRFFAVRPEGSVSTLKIQRTERGDSAVYLCASSSPEREGPDTQYFGPGTRLTVL.

There are many counts of this clonotype. This chain joins TRBV20-1 and TRBJ2-1, with a tentative D call TRBD2 (6 bases). The V gene lost 2 bases and the J gene lost 1 base, with 9 bases spanning the gap. Germline V CDR1 and CDR2: DFQATT, SNEGSKA (reference sequence). CDR3 length: 14 amino acids. The DNA of the CDR3 is TGCAGTGCTAGAACTGGGGGGTCCTACAATGAGCAGTTCTTC. Its translation: CSARTGGSYNEQFF.

The chain combines TRBV20-1 with TRBJ1-2; D gene unclear. Germline V gene data show CDR1 as DFQATT and CDR2 as SNEGSKA (reference sequence). Trimming left V 1 base short and J 8 bases short, with 8 bases between. The CDR3 is 11 residues long. CDR3: CSARALPGYTF. CDR3 DNA: TGCAGTGCTAGAGCGCTCCCGGGCTACACCTTC.

This clonotype showed up many times. The V and J genes are TRBV11-2 and TRBJ2-2; D possibly matches TRBD1 or TRBD2 (5 bases each). The CDR3 contains 15 residues. CDR1 and CDR2 (germline): SGHAT, FQNNGV. Trimming stripped 3 bases from V and 1 base from J, with 9 bases between. CDR3 coding DNA: TGTGCCAGCAGCTTCCGGGGCGGGAACACCGGGGAGCTGTTTTTT. Residues: CASSFRGGNTGELFF.

This clonotype has more than one count but fewer than ten. V usage is TRBV7-9 and J usage is TRBJ2-1; tentative D call: TRBD2 (5 bases). V was trimmed by 4 bases and J by 0 bases, leaving 13 bases between them. Germline V gene sequence: CDR1 SEHNR, CDR2 FQNEAQ (reference sequence). The CDR3 length is 16 residues. The CDR3 bases are TGTGCCAGCAGCTCCAGCGGCAAGAGCTCCTACAATGAGCAGTTCTTC. As protein: CASSSSGKSSYNEQFF.

This clonotype has at least ten counts. The chain links TRBV5-4 to TRBJ2-5, with D perhaps TRBD2 (6 bases). This CDR3 region has 14 residues. Germline CDR1 reads SGHNT; CDR2 reads YYREEE (reference sequence). V was trimmed by 2 bases and J by 2 bases, leaving 10 bases between them. CDR3 sequence: CASSLGLSQETQYF. CDR3 DNA: TGTGCCAGCAGCTTAGGACTATCTCAAGAGACCCAGTACTTC. Filled out from reference TRBV5-4 and TRBJ2-5, the complete variable domain reads ETGVTQSPTHLIKTRGQQVTLRCSSQSGHNTVSWYQQALGQGPQFIFQYYREEENGRGNFPPRFSGLQFPNYSSELNVNALELDDSALYLCASSLGLSQETQYFGPGTRLLVL.

This clonotype was counted ten times or more. The gene calls are TRBV29-1 and TRBJ2-5, with 7 bases aligning to TRBD2. There are 13 residues in the CDR3. V gave up 6 bases and J gave up 3 bases; unmatched junction bases: 7. Germline V CDR1 and CDR2: SQVTM, ANQGSEA. The CDR3: CSVQRGGEETQYF. The CDR3 DNA reads as TGCAGCGTCCAGCGGGGAGGGGAAGAGACCCAGTACTTC.

The V and J genes are TRBV18 and TRBJ2-1; 8 nucleotides line up with TRBD1. CDR1 is KGHSH and CDR2 is LQKENI in the germline V gene. The CDR3 has 13 amino acids. After removal of 4 bases from V and 7 bases from J, the junction contained 3 bases not matched to a gene. The CDR3 loop is CASSRTGNNEQFF. The CDR3 coding sequence is TGTGCCAGCTCACGGACAGGGAATAATGAGCAGTTCTTC.

This clonotype was seen many times. This rearrangement joins TRBV5-1 to TRBJ2-1, with a tentative D call TRBD1 (5 bases). The germline CDR1 and CDR2 sequences are SGHRS and YFSETQ. This CDR3 region has 14 residues. V was cut by 5 bases and J by 6 bases, with 15 bases left in between. The CDR3 DNA reads TGCGCCAGCAGAGGTGGTGGGGCACTCAATGAGCAGTTCTTC. Residues: CASRGGGALNEQFF.

The chain uses TRBV7-2 and TRBJ1-2, with D uncertain. This CDR3 has 14 residues. CDR1 SGHTA and CDR2 FQGNSA come from the germline V gene. Trimming took 1 base from V and 7 from J, leaving 13 bases between them. In DNA form, the CDR3 reads TGTGCCAGCAGCTTAGGGTCTGCCCAGAGTGGCTACACCTTC. Amino acids: CASSLGSAQSGYTF. The complete variable domain, with remaining parts taken from reference TRBV7-2 and TRBJ1-2, reads GAGVSQSPSNKVTEKGKDVELRCDPISGHTALYWYRQSLGQGLEFLIYFQGNSAPDKSGLPSDRFSAERTGGSVSTLTIQRTQQEDSAVYLCASSLGSAQSGYTFGSGTRLTVV.

V gene TRBV7-2 combines with J gene TRBJ2-3; 10 nucleotides match TRBD2. CDR1 and CDR2 (germline): SGHTA, FQGNSA. Unmatched junction bases numbered 1, after V lost 0 bases and J lost 1 base. The CDR3 is made up of 16 amino acids. CDR3 nucleotide sequence: TGTGCCAGCAGCTTAGCGCTAGCGGGGGGCACAGATACGCAGTATTTT. Translated: CASSLALAGGTDTQYF.

This clonotype showed up many times. The chain carries TRBV3-1 and TRBJ2-1, with unresolved D. The length of the CDR3 is 12 residues. V was shortened by 3 bases and J by 5 bases, with 5 bases between the two germline ends. Germline V gene sequence: CDR1 LGHDT, CDR2 YNNKEL (reference sequence). The chain's CDR3 is CASSHNDNEQFF. CDR3 bases: TGTGCCAGCAGCCATAACGACAATGAGCAGTTCTTC.

This clonotype was observed a few times. The chain carries TRBV20-1 and TRBJ2-7, with unresolved D. There are 16 residues in the CDR3. Germline V lookup: CDR1 DFQATT, CDR2 SNEGSKA (reference sequence). V was trimmed by 0 bases and J by 0 bases, leaving 15 bases between them. For the CDR3, the DNA is TGCAGTGCTAGAGATCTGCGGAACCTGGGCTCCTACGAGCAGTACTTC. Translated, it gives CSARDLRNLGSYEQYF.

The chain combines TRBV2 with TRBJ2-3, with D perhaps TRBD2 (6 bases). CDR1 SNHLY and CDR2 FYNNEI come from the germline V gene. Trimming left V 0 bases short and J 8 bases short, with 9 bases between. The CDR3 has 13 residues. Written as DNA, the CDR3 is TGTGCCAGCAGTGAAGCGGGACTCGTTACGCAGTATTTT. Translated, it gives CASSEAGLVTQYF.

In this sample, this clonotype turned up a few times. The chain joins TRBV7-2 to TRBJ1-1, with D hard to call. Trimming pared 4 bases from V and 7 bases from J, leaving 16 bases between. This CDR3 has 14 amino acids. The V gene's germline CDR1 is SGHTA and CDR2 FQGNSA. The CDR3 sequence: CASSSRYDFIEAFF. CDR3 sequence (DNA): TGTGCCAGCAGCTCTCGGTATGACTTTATTGAAGCTTTCTTT. The full variable domain, its missing parts supplied by reference TRBV7-2 and TRBJ1-1, is GAGVSQSPSNKVTEKGKDVELRCDPISGHTALYWYRQSLGQGLEFLIYFQGNSAPDKSGLPSDRFSAERTGGSVSTLTIQRTQQEDSAVYLCASSSRYDFIEAFFGQGTRLTVV.

The CDR3 DNA is TGTGCCAGCAGTGCCCGGGGAGCGGGAGGGGGCAATGAGCAGTTCTTC. Its protein is CASSARGAGGGNEQFF. The chain joins TRBV28 to TRBJ2-1; 10 bases align to TRBD2. Losses at the gene ends were 5 bases for V and 6 bases for J; bases not matched to a gene: 10. The V gene's germline CDR1 is MDHEN and CDR2 SYDVKM. The CDR3 length is 16 residues.

This clonotype has at least ten counts. The CDR3 sequence is CASSPKSRARNTEAFF. DNA of the CDR3: TGTGCCAGCAGCCCCAAAAGCAGGGCGAGGAACACTGAAGCTTTCTTT. V usage is TRBV7-9 and J usage is TRBJ1-1; the D gene is possibly TRBD1 (5 bases). Germline CDR1 SEHNR, CDR2 FQNEAQ (reference sequence). V lost 5 bases to trimming and J lost 1 base, with 17 bases between them. This CDR3 has 16 amino acids.

This clonotype appeared many times. This sequence joins TRBV4-3 and TRBJ1-4, with 7 bases matching TRBD1. CDR1 and CDR2 from the germline V gene are LGHNA and YSLEER. This CDR3 contains 18 residues. After removal of 1 base from V and 4 bases from J, the junction contained 12 bases not matched to a gene. The CDR3, as DNA: TGCGCCAGCAGCCAAGTTGTAATCGTCGGGACAGTTAATGAAAAACTGTTTTTT. Translated, it gives CASSQVVIVGTVNEKLFF.

The sample holds many counts of this clonotype. The chain employs TRBV18 and TRBJ2-7; TRBD1 aligns across 10 bases. J lost 5 bases, V lost 6 bases, and 10 bases had no gene match. Germline V CDR1 and CDR2: KGHSH, LQKENI. The CDR3 is made up of 15 amino acids. The CDR3 here is CASSSRGQGLNEQYF. The CDR3 DNA is TGTGCCAGCTCCTCGAGGGGACAGGGGCTGAACGAGCAGTACTTC.

The sample holds many counts of this clonotype. This sequence joins TRBV9 and TRBJ2-5, with a tentative D call TRBD1 (6 bases). The V and J ends lost 2 bases and 3 bases respectively, with 14 bases between them. The CDR3 loop spans 15 amino acids. Per germline, CDR1 SGDLS and CDR2 YYNGEE. CDR3 protein: CASSVSPGTKETQYF. For the CDR3, the DNA is TGTGCCAGCAGCGTTTCCCCCGGGACAAAAGAGACCCAGTACTTC.

This clonotype was counted at least ten times. The V gene is TRBV5-5, the J gene TRBJ2-5, with 10 bases fitting TRBD1. The CDR3 length is 14 residues. Germline CDR1 and CDR2: SGHKS and YYEKEE (reference sequence). After removal of 5 bases from V and 1 base from J, the junction contained 2 bases not matched to a gene. The CDR3 bases are TGTGCCAGCAGGGACAGGGGGATCCAAGAGACCCAGTACTTC. Protein sequence: CASRDRGIQETQYF.

V and J are TRBV20-1 and TRBJ2-4; the match to TRBD2 covers 13 bases. CDR1 and CDR2 (germline): DFQATT, SNEGSKA (reference sequence). The length of the CDR3 is 16 residues. J was trimmed by 5 bases and V by 1 base; bases with no gene match: 5. The CDR3 region has the DNA TGCAGTGCTAGAGCCCCGGGACTAGCGGGACAAAACATTCAGTACTTC. Protein product: CSARAPGLAGQNIQYF.